This entry concerns a single T cell receptor beta chain. Time point here: after dendritic cell vaccination, including at tumor progression/relapse. The sample comes from a study of glioma-infiltrating T cells after dendritic cell vaccination. Primers: 60 V beta forward and 13 J beta reverse. Profiled with immunoSEQ multiplex PCR; TCRdb holds only in-frame clones, not every one. The profile shows more than 70,000 clones, roughly 91% of them singletons. With 3 bases clipped from V and 2 bases from J, the junction kept 8 bases outside the gene matches. Per the germline V gene, CDR1 is LNHDA and CDR2 is SQIVND (reference sequence). The CDR3 runs 16 residues.

The receptor was derived from a human donor with glioblastoma. Here the sequenced sample was blood, taken after dendritic cell vaccination. The V and J genes are TRBV19 and TRBJ1-2, with 8 bases matching TRBD1. CDR3 nucleotide sequence: TGTGCCAGTAGTATGAAGACAGGGGCCTTGAACTATGGCTACACCTTC. The encoded protein is CASSMKTGALNYGYTF.